This TCR beta chain was captured in a study of control samples from healthy donors and cancer patients. V was shortened by 0 bases and J by 2 bases, with 4 bases between the two germline ends. The CDR3 has 13 amino acids. Germline CDR1 is LNHDA and CDR2 is SQIVND (reference sequence). Clones were read by immunoSEQ multiplex PCR, and TCRdb kept only the in-frame ones, dropping some. Among 100,000 to 150,000 clones, roughly 94% were seen once, and the ten largest hold around 3.6%. The rearrangement links TRBV19 to TRBJ1-2, with unresolved D. The TCR sequence derives from a man aged 30 to 45 in good health. The material sequenced was blood. The CDR3 sequence is CASSIDSNYGYTF. CDR3 in DNA: TGTGCCAGTAGTATAGACAGCAACTATGGCTACACCTTC.